The TCR beta chain under discussion was sequenced for a study of regulatory T cells in long-lasting Graves disease. The study's findings and limits: In persistent patients, shared public clonotypes (2,741) outnumbered those in new patients (almost 1,000). TRBV28 was favored in persistent disease, as were TRBJ1-2 and TRBJ2-5. Persistent cases of Graves' showed reduced TCR diversity relative to newly diagnosed patients.

Specified time point: newly diagnosed GD, antithyroid drugs for less than 3 months. PBMC-extracted RNA yielded the TCR library. CDR3 size: 17 residues. Germline loops: CDR1 MNHNS, CDR2 SASEGT. V trimming: 6 bases; J trimming: 0 bases; junction bases outside the gene matches: 9. This clonotype was picked up many times. Its target is unknown. Construction of TCR beta libraries relied on iRepertoire HTBI primers and on Arm-PCR targeting CDR3 regions. Using its own MiXCR run on the multiplex PCR reads, TCRdb lists one record per CDR3 protein. The sample holds around 250,000 distinct CDR3 sequences, around 20% seen once.

The source is a female donor with Graves disease. J is TRBJ2-7 and V is TRBV6-1; the match to TRBD2 covers 12 bases. The sample consisted of peripheral blood mononuclear cells (PBMCs), taken at new diagnosis, from a patient treated with antithyroid drugs. CDR3 region: CASRDTSGGLNSYEQYF. The CDR3 nucleotides read TGTGCCAGCAGAGACACTAGCGGGGGGCTGAACTCCTACGAGCAGTACTTC.